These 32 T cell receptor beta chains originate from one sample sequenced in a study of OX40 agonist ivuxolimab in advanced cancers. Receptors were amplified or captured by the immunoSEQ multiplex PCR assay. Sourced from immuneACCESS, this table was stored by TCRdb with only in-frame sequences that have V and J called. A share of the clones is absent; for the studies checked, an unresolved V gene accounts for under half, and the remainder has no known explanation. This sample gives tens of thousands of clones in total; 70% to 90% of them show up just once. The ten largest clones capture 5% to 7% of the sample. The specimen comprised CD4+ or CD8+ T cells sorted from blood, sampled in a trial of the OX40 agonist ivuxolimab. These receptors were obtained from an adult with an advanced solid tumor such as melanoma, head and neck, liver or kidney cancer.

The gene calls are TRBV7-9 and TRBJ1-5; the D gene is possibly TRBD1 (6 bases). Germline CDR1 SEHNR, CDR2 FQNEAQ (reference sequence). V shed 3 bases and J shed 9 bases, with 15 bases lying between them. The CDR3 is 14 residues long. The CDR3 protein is CASSLAGGGSPQHF. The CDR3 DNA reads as TGTGCCAGCAGCTTGGCAGGAGGGGGGTCGCCCCAGCATTTT.

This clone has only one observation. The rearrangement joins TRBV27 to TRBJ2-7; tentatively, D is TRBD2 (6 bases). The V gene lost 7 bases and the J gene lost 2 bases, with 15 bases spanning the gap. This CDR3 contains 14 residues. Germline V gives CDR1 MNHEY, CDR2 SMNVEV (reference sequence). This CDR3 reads CASTPGTFPYEQYF. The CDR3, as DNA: TGTGCCAGCACCCCCGGGACTTTCCCCTACGAGCAGTACTTC.

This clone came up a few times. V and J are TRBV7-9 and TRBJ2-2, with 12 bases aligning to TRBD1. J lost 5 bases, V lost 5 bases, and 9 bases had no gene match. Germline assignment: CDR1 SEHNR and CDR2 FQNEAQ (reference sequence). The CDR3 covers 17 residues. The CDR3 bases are TGTGCCAGCAGCAGAGGGACAGGGGGCGCGGGGACCGGGGAGCTGTTTTTT. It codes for CASSRGTGGAGTGELFF.

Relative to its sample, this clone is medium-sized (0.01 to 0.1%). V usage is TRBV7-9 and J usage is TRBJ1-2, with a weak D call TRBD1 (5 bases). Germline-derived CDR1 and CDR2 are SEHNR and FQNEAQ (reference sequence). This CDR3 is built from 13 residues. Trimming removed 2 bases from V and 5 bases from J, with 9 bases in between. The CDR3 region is CASSLSAGYGYTF. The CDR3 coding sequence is TGTGCCAGCAGCTTATCGGCAGGGTATGGCTACACCTTC.

The CDR3 region is CASSPIGGGEQYF. In DNA form, the CDR3 reads TGTGCCAGCAGCCCAATCGGGGGCGGCGAGCAGTACTTC. The chain carries TRBV7-7 and TRBJ2-5; either TRBD1 or TRBD2 may supply D (6 bases each). The J call is in doubt because the DNA end fits TRBJ2-7 better. Germline CDR1 and CDR2: SSHAT and FNYEAQ (reference sequence). This CDR3 contains 13 residues.

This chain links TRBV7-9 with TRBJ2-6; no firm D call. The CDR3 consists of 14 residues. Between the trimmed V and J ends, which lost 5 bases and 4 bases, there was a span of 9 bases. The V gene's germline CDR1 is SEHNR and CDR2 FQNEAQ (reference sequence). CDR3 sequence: CASSRVSGANVLTF. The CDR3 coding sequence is TGTGCCAGCAGCCGGGTATCCGGGGCCAACGTCCTGACTTTC.

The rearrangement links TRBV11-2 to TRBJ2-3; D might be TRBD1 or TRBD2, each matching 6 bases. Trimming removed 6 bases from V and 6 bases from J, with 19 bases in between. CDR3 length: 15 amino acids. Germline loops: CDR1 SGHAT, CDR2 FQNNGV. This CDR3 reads CASRQGGTPLDTQYF. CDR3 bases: TGTGCCAGCAGACAGGGCGGGACTCCCCTTGATACGCAGTATTTT.

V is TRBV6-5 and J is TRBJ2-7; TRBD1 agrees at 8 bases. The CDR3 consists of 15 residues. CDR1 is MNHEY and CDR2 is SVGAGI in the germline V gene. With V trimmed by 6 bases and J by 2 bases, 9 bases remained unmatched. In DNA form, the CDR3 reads TGTGCCAGCAGCCGGACAGGGACGAATACCTACGAGCAGTACTTC. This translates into CASSRTGTNTYEQYF.

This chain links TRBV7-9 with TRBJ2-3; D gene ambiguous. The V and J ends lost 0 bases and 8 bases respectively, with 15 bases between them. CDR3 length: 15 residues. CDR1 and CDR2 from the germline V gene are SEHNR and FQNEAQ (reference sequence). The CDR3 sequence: CASSLAVGAGGTQYF. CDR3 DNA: TGTGCCAGCAGCTTAGCAGTAGGAGCAGGCGGTACGCAGTATTTT.

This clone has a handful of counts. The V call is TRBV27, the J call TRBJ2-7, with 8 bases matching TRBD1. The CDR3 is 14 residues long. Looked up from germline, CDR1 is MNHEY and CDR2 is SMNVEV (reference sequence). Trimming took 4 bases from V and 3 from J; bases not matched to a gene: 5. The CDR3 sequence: CASSYRGFNYEQYF. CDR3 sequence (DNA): TGTGCCAGCAGTTACAGGGGGTTTAACTACGAGCAGTACTTC.

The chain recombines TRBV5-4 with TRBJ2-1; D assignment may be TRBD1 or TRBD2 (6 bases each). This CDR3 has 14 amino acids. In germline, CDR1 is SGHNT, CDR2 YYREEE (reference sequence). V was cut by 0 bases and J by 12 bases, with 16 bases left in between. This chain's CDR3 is CASSLAGARGMQFF. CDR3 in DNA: TGTGCCAGCAGCTTGGCGGGGGCCAGAGGGATGCAGTTCTTC.

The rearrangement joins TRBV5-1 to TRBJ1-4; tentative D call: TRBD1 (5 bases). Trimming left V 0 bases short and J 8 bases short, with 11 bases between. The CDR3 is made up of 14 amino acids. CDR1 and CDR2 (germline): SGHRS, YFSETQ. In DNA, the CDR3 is TGCGCCAGCAGCTTGGGGGGCCCTGGGGAAAAACTGTTTTTT. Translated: CASSLGGPGEKLFF.

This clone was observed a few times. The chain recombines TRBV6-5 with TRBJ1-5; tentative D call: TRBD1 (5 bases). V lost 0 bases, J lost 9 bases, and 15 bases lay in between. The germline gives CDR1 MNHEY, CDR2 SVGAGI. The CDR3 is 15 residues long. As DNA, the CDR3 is TGTGCCAGCAGTTACTCGTCCGGGACTGAGGCGCCCCAGCATTTT. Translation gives CASSYSSGTEAPQHF.

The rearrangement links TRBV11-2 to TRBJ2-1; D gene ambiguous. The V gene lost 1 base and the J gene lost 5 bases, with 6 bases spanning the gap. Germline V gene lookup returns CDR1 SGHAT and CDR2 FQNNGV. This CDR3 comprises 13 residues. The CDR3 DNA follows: TGTGCCAGCAGCTTAGGGACGAACAATGAGCAGTTCTTC. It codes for CASSLGTNNEQFF.

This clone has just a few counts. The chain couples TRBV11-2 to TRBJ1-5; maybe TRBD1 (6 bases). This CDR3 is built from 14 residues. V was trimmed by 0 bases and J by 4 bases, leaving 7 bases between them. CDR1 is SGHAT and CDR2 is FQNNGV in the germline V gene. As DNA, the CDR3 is TGTGCCAGCAGCTTAGAAGGGGGAAATCAGCCCCAGCATTTT. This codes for CASSLEGGNQPQHF.

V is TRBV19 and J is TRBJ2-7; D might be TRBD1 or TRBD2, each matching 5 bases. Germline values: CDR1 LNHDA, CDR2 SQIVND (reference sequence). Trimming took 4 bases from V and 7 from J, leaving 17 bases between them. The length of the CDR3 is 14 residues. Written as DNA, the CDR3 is TGTGCCAGTAGTAATACCGGGACGCGGTTGGAGCAGTACTTC. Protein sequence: CASSNTGTRLEQYF.

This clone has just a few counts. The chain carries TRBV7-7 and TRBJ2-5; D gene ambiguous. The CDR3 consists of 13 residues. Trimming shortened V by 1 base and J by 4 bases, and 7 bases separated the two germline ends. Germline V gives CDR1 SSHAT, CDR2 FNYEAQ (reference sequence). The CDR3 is CASSLGLLETQYF. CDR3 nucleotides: TGTGCCAGCAGCTTAGGCCTGCTAGAGACCCAGTACTTC.

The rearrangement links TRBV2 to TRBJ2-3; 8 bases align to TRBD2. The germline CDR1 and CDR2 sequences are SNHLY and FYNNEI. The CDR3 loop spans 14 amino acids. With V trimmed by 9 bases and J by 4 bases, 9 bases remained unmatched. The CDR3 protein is CARLDRGGADTQYF. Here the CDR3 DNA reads TGTGCCAGGTTGGACCGGGGGGGGGCAGATACGCAGTATTTT.

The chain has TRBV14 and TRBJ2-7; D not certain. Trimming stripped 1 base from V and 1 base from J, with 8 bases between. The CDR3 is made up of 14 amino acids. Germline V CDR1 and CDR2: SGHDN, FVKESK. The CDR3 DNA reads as TGTGCCAGCAGCCAAGTCGCCACATCCTACGAGCAGTACTTC. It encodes CASSQVATSYEQYF.

Here the CDR3 reads CASSSQADNSPLHF. The CDR3 DNA reads TGTGCCAGCAGCTCGCAGGCGGATAATTCACCCCTCCACTTT. J is TRBJ1-6 and V is TRBV11-2; D unresolved. Trimming shortened V by 4 bases and J by 5 bases, and 9 bases separated the two germline ends. In germline, CDR1 is SGHAT, CDR2 FQNNGV. The CDR3 is made up of 14 amino acids. Full variable domain (missing parts from reference TRBV11-2 and TRBJ1-6): EAGVAQSPRYKIIEKRQSVAFWCNPISGHATLYWYQQILGQGPKLLIQFQNNGVVDDSQLPKDRFSAERLKGVDSTLKIQPAKLEDSAVYLCASSSQADNSPLHFGNGTRLTVT.

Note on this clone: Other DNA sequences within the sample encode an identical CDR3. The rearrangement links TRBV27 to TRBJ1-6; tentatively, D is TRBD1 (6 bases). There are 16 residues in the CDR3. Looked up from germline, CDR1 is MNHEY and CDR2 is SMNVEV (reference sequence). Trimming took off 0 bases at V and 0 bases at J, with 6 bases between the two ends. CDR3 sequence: CASSLSGGSYNSPLHF. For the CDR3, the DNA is TGTGCCAGCAGTTTATCAGGGGGCTCCTATAATTCACCCCTCCACTTT.

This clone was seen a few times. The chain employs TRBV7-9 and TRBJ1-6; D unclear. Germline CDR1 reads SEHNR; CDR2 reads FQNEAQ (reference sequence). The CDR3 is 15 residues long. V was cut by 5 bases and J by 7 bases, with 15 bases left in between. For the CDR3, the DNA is TGTGCCAGCAGCCGCGGAGGAGTACAGAATTCACCCCTCCACTTT. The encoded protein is CASSRGGVQNSPLHF.

CDR3 bases: TGTGCCAGCCCTAAGCTAGCGGCCCTGAACACCGGGGAGCTGTTTTTT. Its protein product is CASPKLAALNTGELFF. The chain has TRBV5-4 and TRBJ2-2; 7 bases align to TRBD2. The CDR3 length is 16 residues. The junction had 10 bases not matched to a gene; V was cut back by 7 bases and J by 1 base. Germline CDR1 SGHNT, CDR2 YYREEE (reference sequence).

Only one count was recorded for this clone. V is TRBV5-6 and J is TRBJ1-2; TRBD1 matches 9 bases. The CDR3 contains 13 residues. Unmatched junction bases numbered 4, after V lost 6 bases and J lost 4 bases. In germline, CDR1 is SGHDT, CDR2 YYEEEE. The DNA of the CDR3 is TGTGCCAGCATCACGGGACAGGGCTATGGCTACACCTTC. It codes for CASITGQGYGYTF.

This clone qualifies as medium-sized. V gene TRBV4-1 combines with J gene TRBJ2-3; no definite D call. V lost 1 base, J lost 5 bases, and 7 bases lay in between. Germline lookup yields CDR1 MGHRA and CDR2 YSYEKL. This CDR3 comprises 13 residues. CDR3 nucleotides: TGCGCCAGCAGCCAAGTGGAAGGAGATACGCAGTATTTT. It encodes CASSQVEGDTQYF.

The CDR3 spells CAISEYPTETGELFF. For the CDR3, the DNA is TGTGCCATCAGTGAGTACCCTACAGAGACCGGGGAGCTGTTTTTT. The chain is built from TRBV10-3 and TRBJ2-2; D remains ambiguous. V lost 1 base to trimming and J lost 5 bases, with 11 bases between them. Looked up from germline, CDR1 is ENHRY and CDR2 is SYGVKD. This CDR3 is built from 15 residues.

The CDR3 loop reads CASSGWDREGREQYF. CDR3 nucleotide sequence: TGTGCCAGCAGCGGATGGGACAGGGAGGGTAGGGAGCAGTACTTC. The chain links TRBV7-6 to TRBJ2-5; 9 bases align to TRBD1. There are 15 residues in the CDR3. V lost 5 bases and J lost 11; bases outside the gene matches: 15. The germline CDR1 and CDR2 sequences are SGHVS and FNYEAQ.

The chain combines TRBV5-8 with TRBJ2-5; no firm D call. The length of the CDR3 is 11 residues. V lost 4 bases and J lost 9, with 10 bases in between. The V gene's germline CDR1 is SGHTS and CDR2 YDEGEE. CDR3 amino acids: CASSPGGPQYF. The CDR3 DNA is TGTGCCAGCAGCCCTGGTGGTCCCCAGTACTTC.

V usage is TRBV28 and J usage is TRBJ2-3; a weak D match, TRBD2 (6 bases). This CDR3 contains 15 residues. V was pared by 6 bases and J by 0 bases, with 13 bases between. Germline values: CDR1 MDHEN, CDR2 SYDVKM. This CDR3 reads CASSRRVSSTDTQYF. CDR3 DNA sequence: TGTGCCAGCAGCCGGAGGGTCTCTAGCACAGATACGCAGTATTTT.

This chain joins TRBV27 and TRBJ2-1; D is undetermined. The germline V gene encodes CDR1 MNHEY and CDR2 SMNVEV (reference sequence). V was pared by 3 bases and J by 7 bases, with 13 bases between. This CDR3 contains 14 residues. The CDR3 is CASSFYRWANEQFF. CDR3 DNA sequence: TGTGCCAGCAGTTTTTATCGATGGGCTAATGAGCAGTTCTTC.

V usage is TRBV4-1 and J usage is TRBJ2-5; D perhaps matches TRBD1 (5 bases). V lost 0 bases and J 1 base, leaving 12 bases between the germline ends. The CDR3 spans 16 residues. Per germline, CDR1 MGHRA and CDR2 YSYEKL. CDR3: CASSQDRGHSQETQYF. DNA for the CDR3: TGCGCCAGCAGCCAAGATAGGGGCCATAGCCAAGAGACCCAGTACTTC.

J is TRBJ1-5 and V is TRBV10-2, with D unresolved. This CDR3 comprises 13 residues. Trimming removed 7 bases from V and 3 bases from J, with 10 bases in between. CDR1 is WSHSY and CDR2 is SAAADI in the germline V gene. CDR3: CASTDSYNQPQHF. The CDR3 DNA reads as TGCGCCAGCACGGACTCCTACAATCAGCCCCAGCATTTT.